The next 13 T cell receptor beta chains were all read from a single sample in a study of PD-1 blockade in classical Hodgkin lymphoma. Sequencing was performed with immunoSEQ multiplex PCR; in TCRdb, only in-frame clones are kept and a portion is missing. The sample lists 90,000 to 120,000 clones, 80% to 90% occurring once. No patient escaped relapse after autologous stem cell transplantation, and brentuximab vedotin exposure varied. Source: peripheral blood mononuclear cells (PBMCs), taken before the second cycle of nivolumab. The receptors stem from a human donor with classical Hodgkin lymphoma.

The chain employs TRBV2 and TRBJ1-3; possibly TRBD1 for D (5 bases). This CDR3 is built from 17 residues. CDR1 SNHLY and CDR2 FYNNEI come from the germline V gene. V was shortened by 3 bases and J by 0 bases, with 15 bases between the two germline ends. In DNA, the CDR3 is TGTGCCAGCAGTGAGGGACGTAGAAGTTACTCTGGAAACACCATATATTTT. It translates to CASSEGRRSYSGNTIYF.

V usage is TRBV6-5 and J usage is TRBJ2-7, with no clear D. CDR3 length: 14 amino acids. Germline lookup yields CDR1 MNHEY and CDR2 SVGAGI. Between the trimmed V and J ends, which lost 5 bases and 0 bases, there was a span of 11 bases. DNA of the CDR3: TGTGCCAGCAGTCCTAGGGTCTTCTCCTACGAGCAGTACTTC. This gives the protein CASSPRVFSYEQYF.

This chain links TRBV27 with TRBJ1-5; D is undetermined. With 0 bases removed from V and 11 bases from J, the gap between germline ends came to 8 bases. Germline V lookup: CDR1 MNHEY, CDR2 SMNVEV (reference sequence). This CDR3 contains 12 residues. The CDR3 DNA reads TGTGCCAGCAGTTTATCGGGCCAAGCCCAGCATTTT. As protein: CASSLSGQAQHF.

The chain recombines TRBV28 with TRBJ2-3, with a possible D match to TRBD1 (5 bases). V lost 2 bases and J 3 bases, leaving 9 bases between the germline ends. The CDR3 totals 14 residues. Germline CDR1 and CDR2: MDHEN and SYDVKM. Here the CDR3 DNA reads TGTGCCAGCAGTTTACAGGGTTCGACAGATACGCAGTATTTT. Protein sequence: CASSLQGSTDTQYF.

The chain joins TRBV5-5 to TRBJ2-4; D is uncertain. Germline CDR1 SGHKS, CDR2 YYEKEE (reference sequence). There are 16 residues in the CDR3. The V end lost 0 bases, the J end lost 0 bases, and 10 bases lay between the germline ends. CDR3 sequence: CASSLVVGIAKNIQYF. The CDR3, as DNA: TGTGCCAGCAGCTTGGTGGTCGGAATAGCCAAAAACATTCAGTACTTC.

This clone was seen more than once but under ten times. V gene TRBV5-6 combines with J gene TRBJ1-1; D is undetermined. V was cut by 4 bases and J by 0 bases, with 7 bases left in between. The CDR3 is made up of 13 amino acids. CDR1 is SGHDT and CDR2 is YYEEEE in the germline V gene. CDR3: CASSMELNTEAFF. The CDR3 DNA is TGTGCCAGCAGCATGGAACTGAACACTGAAGCTTTCTTT.

This clone was detected a few times. This chain uses TRBV30 with TRBJ1-5; D is undetermined. The CDR3 sequence is 16 residues long. Germline V gene lookup returns CDR1 GTSNPN and CDR2 SVGIG (reference sequence). Trimming removed 2 bases from V and 2 bases from J, with 16 bases in between. CDR3 sequence reads: CAWSPSGSSGNQPQHF. DNA of the CDR3: TGTGCCTGGAGTCCCTCGGGATCCTCGGGCAATCAGCCCCAGCATTTT. The full variable domain, completed using reference TRBV30 and TRBJ1-5, is SQTIHQWPATLVQPVGSPLSLECTVEGTSNPNLYWYRQAAGRGLQLLFYSVGIGQISSEVPQNLSASRPQDRQFILSSKKLLLSDSGFYLCAWSPSGSSGNQPQHFGDGTRLSIL.

This chain connects TRBV2 to TRBJ2-6, with TRBD1 matching 7 bases. CDR3 length equals 15 residues. V was pared by 6 bases and J by 1 base, with 3 bases of the junction left unmatched. Germline lookup yields CDR1 SNHLY and CDR2 FYNNEI. DNA for the CDR3: TGTGCCAGCAGAGAACAGGGGTCTGGGGCCAACGTCCTGACTTTC. It translates to CASREQGSGANVLTF.

The rearrangement joins TRBV7-2 to TRBJ2-1; TRBD2 might be the D (5 bases). The CDR3 totals 16 residues. V lost 5 bases and J 6 bases, leaving 20 bases between the germline ends. Germline V gene lookup returns CDR1 SGHTA and CDR2 FQGNSA. CDR3 bases: TGTGCCAGCAGCCCCCAGGTAGCGTCGGAGTTCAATGAGCAGTTCTTC. Residues: CASSPQVASEFNEQFF.

In this sample, this clone turned up once. This chain uses TRBV4-1 with TRBJ1-1, with 7 positions matching TRBD1. The ends lost 4 bases at V and 4 bases at J; junction bases unmatched: 6. The CDR3 spans 14 residues. Germline-derived CDR1 and CDR2 are MGHRA and YSYEKL. CDR3 nucleotides: TGCGCCAGCAGCCGAGCTGCAGGGGGCACTGAAGCTTTCTTT. It yields the protein CASSRAAGGTEAFF.

The chain employs TRBV6-5 and TRBJ1-3, with no clear D. The germline gives CDR1 MNHEY, CDR2 SVGAGI. V lost 0 bases to trimming and J lost 0 bases, with 6 bases between them. The CDR3 sequence is 15 residues long. DNA of the CDR3: TGTGCCAGCAGTTACTCAACCGGCTCTGGAAACACCATATATTTT. Protein: CASSYSTGSGNTIYF.

V usage is TRBV18 and J usage is TRBJ2-5, with unresolved D. V lost 2 bases to trimming and J lost 5 bases, with 3 bases between them. This CDR3 is built from 11 residues. Germline CDR1 is KGHSH and CDR2 is LQKENI. CDR3 DNA: TGTGCCAGCTCACCAATGGAGACCCAGTACTTC. Residues: CASSPMETQYF.

The chain links TRBV7-2 to TRBJ2-7; TRBD1 matches 7 bases. The CDR3 loop spans 14 amino acids. CDR1 SGHTA and CDR2 FQGNSA come from the germline V gene. Germline trimming cut 0 bases from V and 4 bases from J; bases unmatched to any gene: 3. CDR3 region: CASSLAGGNYEQYF. Written as DNA, the CDR3 is TGTGCCAGCAGCTTAGCAGGGGGCAATTACGAGCAGTACTTC.